This TCR beta chain was recorded in a study of CD8 T cells in Susac syndrome. RNA totalling about 0.45 to 1 ug underwent reverse transcription with random hexamers. Via MiXCR, TCRdb re-called the immunoSEQ multiplex PCR reads, giving one row per CDR3 protein. This table has some 130,000 distinct CDR3 sequences, approximately 94% appearing once. This TCR came from a human donor with multiple sclerosis. The sequencing input was CD4+ T cells from PBMCs.

CDR3 coding DNA: TGCGCCAGCAGCCAAGAAGAGAGCCGCCAGCCTTTTGTCGCTTTCTTT. Translated: CASSQEESRQPFVAFF. The chain is built from TRBV4-1 and TRBJ1-1; D is ambiguous. This CDR3 region has 16 residues. Between the trimmed V and J ends, which lost 0 bases and 11 bases, there was a span of 22 bases. Germline V gives CDR1 MGHRA, CDR2 YSYEKL.